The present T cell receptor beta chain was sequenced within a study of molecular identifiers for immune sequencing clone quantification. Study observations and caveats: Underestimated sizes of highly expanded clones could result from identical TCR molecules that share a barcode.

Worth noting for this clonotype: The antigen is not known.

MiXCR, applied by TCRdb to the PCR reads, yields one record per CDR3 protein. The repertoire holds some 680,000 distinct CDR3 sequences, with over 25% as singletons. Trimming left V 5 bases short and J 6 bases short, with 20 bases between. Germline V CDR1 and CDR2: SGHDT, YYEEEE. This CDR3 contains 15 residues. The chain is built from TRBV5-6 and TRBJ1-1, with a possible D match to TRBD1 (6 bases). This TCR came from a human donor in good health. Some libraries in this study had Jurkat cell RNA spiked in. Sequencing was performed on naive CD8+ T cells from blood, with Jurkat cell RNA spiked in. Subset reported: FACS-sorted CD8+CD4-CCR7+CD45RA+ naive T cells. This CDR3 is CASSHNGGAGAEAFF. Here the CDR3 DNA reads TGTGCCAGCAGTCACAACGGGGGGGCAGGGGCTGAAGCTTTCTTT. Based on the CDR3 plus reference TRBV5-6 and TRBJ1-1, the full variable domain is DAGVTQSPTHLIKTRGQQVTLRCSPKSGHDTVSWYQQALGQGPQFIFQYYEEEERQRGNFPDRFSGHQFPNYSSELNVNALLLGDSALYLCASSHNGGAGAEAFFGQGTRLTVV.